The present TCR beta chain was sequenced within a study of graft-versus-host responses after intestinal transplantation. Trimming removed 5 bases from V and 7 bases from J, with 8 bases in between. The CDR3 length is 11 residues. CDR1 is SQVTM and CDR2 is ANQGSEA in the germline V gene. Overall study findings and caveats: GvH clones were found in recipient marrow; some appeared first in ileum or blood.

With respect to this clone: Its matching antigen is unknown.

Method: immunoSEQ multiplex PCR; TCRdb's copy keeps in-frame clones and lacks some. Of 12,000 to 15,000 clones in the sample, 90% to 95% were seen once. The chain employs TRBV29-1 and TRBJ2-2; D uncertain. The material sequenced was PBMCs, taken 9 days after transplant. This sequence was found in a human patient who received an intestinal transplant, so some T cells may come from the graft donor. DNA of the CDR3: TGCAGCGTTCGCCCGAACGGGGAGCTGTTTTTT. As protein: CSVRPNGELFF.